One and the same sample provided the 9 T cell receptor beta chains below, sequenced in a study of blood T cells in healthy people across ages. Alongside a J-beta primer mix, a sample-barcoded 5' primer served in a second PCR lasting about 7 to 11 cycles. In TCRdb, the 5' RACE reads were re-called with MiXCR into one record per CDR3 protein. The sample consists of 650,000 to 700,000 distinct CDR3 sequences, over 40% of them appearing once. Sequences were obtained from blood. The origin of the receptors is a woman of 80 years or more in good health.

In this sample, this clonotype turned up a few times. The CDR3 sequence is CASSLSGQGYSPLHF. For the CDR3, the DNA is TGTGCCAGCAGTTTATCGGGACAGGGATATTCACCCCTCCACTTT. The chain couples TRBV27 to TRBJ1-6, with TRBD1 matching over 9 bases. Germline CDR1 and CDR2: MNHEY and SMNVEV (reference sequence). J lost 8 bases, V lost 0 bases, and 2 bases had no gene match. The CDR3 covers 15 residues.

On this clonotype itself: An end of the junction differs from the germline gene, which may be a read error. This chain links TRBV30 with TRBJ2-7; possible D gene TRBD2, 6 bases. There are 12 residues in the CDR3. Germline V lookup: CDR1 GTSNPN, CDR2 SVGIG (reference sequence). CDR3: CAWREGDYDQYF. The CDR3 bases are TGTGCCTGGAGGGAGGGCGACTACGATCAGTACTTC.

This clonotype was seen ten or more times. This chain uses TRBV2 with TRBJ2-7; no definite D call. This CDR3 has 14 amino acids. V lost 4 bases and J lost 4, with 14 bases in between. CDR1 and CDR2 (germline): SNHLY, FYNNEI. CDR3 region: CASSVGQDLYEQYF. CDR3 nucleotide sequence: TGTGCCAGCAGTGTCGGGCAGGACCTATACGAGCAGTACTTC.

V usage is TRBV12-5 and J usage is TRBJ2-1; D is ambiguous. Between the trimmed V and J ends, which lost 1 base and 8 bases, there was a span of 15 bases. Germline CDR1 LGHNT, CDR2 FRNRAP. This CDR3 has 15 amino acids. The CDR3 DNA follows: TGTGCTAGTGGTTTGGGAGGCGTCAGTGACGATGAGCAGTTCTTC. Amino acid sequence: CASGLGGVSDDEQFF. Filled out from reference TRBV12-5 and TRBJ2-1, the complete variable domain reads DARVTQTPRHKVTEMGQEVTMRCQPILGHNTVFWYRQTMMQGLELLAYFRNRAPLDDSGMPKDRFSAEMPDATLATLKIQPSEPRDSAVYFCASGLGGVSDDEQFFGPGTRLTVL.

V gene TRBV9 combines with J gene TRBJ1-1; unclear D gene. Trimming pared 4 bases from V and 3 bases from J, leaving 10 bases between. Germline V CDR1 and CDR2: SGDLS, YYNGEE. This CDR3 region has 13 residues. The CDR3 spells CASSPRQDTEAFF. The CDR3 DNA follows: TGTGCCAGCAGCCCAAGACAAGACACTGAAGCTTTCTTT.

This clonotype showed up many times. The rearrangement uses TRBV27 and TRBJ2-1; 7 nucleotides line up with TRBD1. V lost 2 bases to trimming and J lost 6 bases; unmatched junction nucleotides: 7. This CDR3 has 15 amino acids. Germline assignment: CDR1 MNHEY and CDR2 SMNVEV (reference sequence). The CDR3 region is CASSLRGQIFNEQFF. As DNA, the CDR3 is TGTGCCAGCAGTTTAAGGGGACAGATCTTCAATGAGCAGTTCTTC.

This clonotype was found many times. The rearrangement links TRBV7-2 to TRBJ2-5; 8 positions match TRBD1. The CDR3 is made up of 18 amino acids. Germline lookup yields CDR1 SGHTA and CDR2 FQGNSA. J gave up 7 bases and V 1 base, and 17 bases lay outside the gene matches. The CDR3 loop is CASSLDVRTGINPGTQYF. CDR3 nucleotides: TGTGCCAGCAGCTTAGATGTTCGGACAGGGATTAACCCCGGGACCCAGTACTTC.

This clonotype was observed at least ten times. This rearrangement joins TRBV28 to TRBJ1-2; the D gene is possibly TRBD1 (5 bases). Germline lookup yields CDR1 MDHEN and CDR2 SYDVKM. The CDR3 sequence is 12 residues long. Between the trimmed V and J ends, which lost 3 bases and 6 bases, there was a span of 8 bases. The CDR3 protein is CASSFQGHGYTF. CDR3 bases: TGTGCCAGCAGTTTCCAGGGACATGGCTACACCTTC.

The J gene is TRBJ1-2, the V gene TRBV10-3, with D hard to call. This CDR3 has 14 amino acids. CDR1 and CDR2 (germline): ENHRY, SYGVKD. V was shortened by 7 bases and J by 6 bases, with 18 bases between the two germline ends. CDR3: CAITRNGLSNGYTF. The CDR3 region has the DNA TGTGCCATCACCCGAAACGGTTTAAGCAATGGCTACACCTTC.